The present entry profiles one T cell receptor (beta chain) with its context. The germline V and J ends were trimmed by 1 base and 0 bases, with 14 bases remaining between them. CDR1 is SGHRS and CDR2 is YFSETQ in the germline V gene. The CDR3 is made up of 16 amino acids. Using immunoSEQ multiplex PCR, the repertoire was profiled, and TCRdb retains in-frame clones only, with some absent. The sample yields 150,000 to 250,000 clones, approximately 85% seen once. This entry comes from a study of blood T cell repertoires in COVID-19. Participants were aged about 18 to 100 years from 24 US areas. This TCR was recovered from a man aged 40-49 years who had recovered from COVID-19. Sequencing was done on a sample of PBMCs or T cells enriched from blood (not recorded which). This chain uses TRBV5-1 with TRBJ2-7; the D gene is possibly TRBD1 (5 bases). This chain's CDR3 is CASSLTQGRGSYEQYF. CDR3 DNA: TGCGCCAGCAGCTTGACTCAGGGAAGGGGCTCCTACGAGCAGTACTTC.